A single TCR beta chain is shown here with its context. These data originate in a study of shared clonotypes between healthy human individuals. Assay: immunoSEQ multiplex PCR; the TCRdb copy retains only in-frame clones and omits some. The sample lists some 1,100,000 clones, roughly 74% occurring once. V lost 7 bases, J lost 1 base, and 4 bases lay in between. The CDR3 length is 11 residues. From germline, CDR1 is SNHLY and CDR2 FYNNEI. The J gene is TRBJ1-1, the V gene TRBV2; D is unclear. The receptor's source is a young man in good health. Some clones in this sample may be carry-over from other donors' samples. The sequencing input was memory CD4+ T cells from PBMCs. As to subset: CD45RA-negative fraction. CDR3 in DNA: TGTGCCAGCACCGAGAACACTGAAGCTTTCTTT. This sequence encodes CASTENTEAFF.